This entry lists 5 T cell receptor beta chains sequenced from one sample in a study of long-term antiretroviral therapy in people with HIV. Survey level was the resolution at which the v3.0 immunoSEQ assay ran. Generated by immunoSEQ multiplex PCR, the TCRdb table keeps only in-frame clones and is missing some. The sample shows around 40,000 clones, 86% of them seen only once. Sequenced here: unsorted PBMCs, sampled 0.1 years before starting antiretroviral therapy. The receptors shown here come from a woman aged 45-65 years with HIV.

The chain has TRBV9 and TRBJ1-1; D remains ambiguous. The V end lost 0 bases, the J end lost 3 bases, and 12 bases lay between the germline ends. Germline V gene data show CDR1 as SGDLS and CDR2 as YYNGEE. The CDR3 consists of 15 residues. CDR3 coding DNA: TGTGCCAGCAGCGTAGTTACGGGTAGCTACACTGAAGCTTTCTTT. This sequence encodes CASSVVTGSYTEAFF.

The genes are TRBV11-2 and TRBJ2-1; 13 bases map to TRBD2. The CDR3 runs 17 residues. Germline CDR1 SGHAT, CDR2 FQNNGV. V lost 5 bases, J lost 9 bases, and 13 bases stayed unmatched. The CDR3, as DNA: TGTGCCAGCAGCCCCTCCCCGACTAGCGGGGGGTGGTTTGAGCAGTTCTTC. This translates into CASSPSPTSGGWFEQFF.

The rearrangement links TRBV9 to TRBJ2-3; TRBD2 matches 9 bases. The junction had 9 bases not matched to a gene; V was cut back by 3 bases and J by 7 bases. The CDR3 has 15 residues. Germline loops: CDR1 SGDLS, CDR2 YYNGEE. CDR3 in DNA: TGTGCCAGCAGCGCGAGCGGGGGGCTTAGTTATACGCAGTATTTT. It is translated as CASSASGGLSYTQYF.

In nucleotides, the CDR3 is TGTGCCAGCTCACCAAGGGCGGCCCCAGATACGCAGTATTTT. Residues: CASSPRAAPDTQYF. This sequence joins TRBV18 and TRBJ2-3; D uncertain. V lost 2 bases and J lost 4, with 10 bases in between. Germline lookup yields CDR1 KGHSH and CDR2 LQKENI. This CDR3 comprises 14 residues.

The chain links TRBV30 to TRBJ1-2; TRBD1 might be the D (5 bases). CDR3 length: 12 residues. Trimming took 2 bases from V and 4 from J, leaving 8 bases between them. CDR1 is GTSNPN, CDR2 SVGIG, per germline (reference sequence). The CDR3 DNA reads TGTGCCTGGAGTCGGGGGTTCTATGGCTACACCTTC. It translates to CAWSRGFYGYTF.